Here is one T cell receptor beta chain with its context. Its antigen remains unidentified. The table came from immunoSEQ multiplex PCR; TCRdb's copy has only in-frame clones and leaves some out. The data show roughly 6,800 clones, less than 75% seen once. Trimming removed 7 bases at V and 6 bases at J, with 16 bases between. The germline V gene encodes CDR1 SEHNR and CDR2 FQNEAQ (reference sequence). The CDR3 is made up of 13 amino acids. This sample is part of a study of CD8 T cell repertoires and HIV-1 epitope variants. Across the whole study: Tested: three Gag epitope families, Nef HW9 and YT9. Cultures ran less than 12 days, with IL-2, IL-7 and IL-15 added on days 3 and 7. General study points: Of 8 or 9 antigen-specific beta clonotypes, six appeared to cross-react with escape variants.

This chain joins TRBV7-9 and TRBJ2-7; TRBD1 or TRBD2 may be the D gene (5 bases each). This sequence was found in a male donor with HIV. The sample taken for sequencing was cultured CD8+ T cells derived from PBMCs. The CDR3 here is CASTLSAGGEQYF. For the CDR3, the DNA is TGTGCCAGCACCCTGTCCGCTGGGGGCGAGCAGTACTTC.